The entry below gives a single T cell receptor (beta chain) sequence along with its context. Its antigen is as yet unknown. The PCR contained 60 Vbeta and 13 Jbeta primers. Sequencing was performed with immunoSEQ multiplex PCR; in TCRdb, only in-frame clones are kept and a portion is missing. The table has about 120,000 clones, roughly 80% seen once. Germline V lookup: CDR1 SGHKS, CDR2 YYEKEE (reference sequence). The J segment lost 5 bases and the V segment lost 4 bases, leaving 5 bases of the junction unmatched. There are 15 residues in the CDR3. This entry belongs to a study of cytomegalovirus exposure and HLA in healthy donors. Findings of the study overall: TCR association rates varied by HLA locus in a later analysis, with DRB1 highest and HLA-C lowest. Roughly uniform sequencing depth across donors was assumed, possibly incorrectly.

The TCR comes from a woman aged 40-49 years in good health and CMV-seropositive. The gene calls are TRBV5-5 and TRBJ2-2; 10 nucleotides line up with TRBD1. The sample comprised PBMCs. The CDR3 DNA is TGTGCCAGCAGCCTCAGGACAGGGGGGACCGGGGAGCTGTTTTTT. Protein product: CASSLRTGGTGELFF. The entire variable domain, with the rest obtained from reference TRBV5-5 and TRBJ2-2, is as follows: DAGVTQSPTHLIKTRGQQVTLRCSPISGHKSVSWYQQVLGQGPQFIFQYYEKEERGRGNFPDRFSARQFPNYSSELNVNALLLGDSALYLCASSLRTGGTGELFFGEGSRLTVL.